Included here is one T cell receptor beta chain sequence, with context. Its antigen is as yet unknown. The data originate from a study of shared clonotypes between healthy human individuals. Study summary: The plates for each donor numbered three CD4 naive, three CD4 memory, two CD8 naive and one CD8 memory. Study results and caveats: Generation probabilities of non-shared clonotypes were lower (relative to those shared by all four donors). Sorted-subset sequencing was shown by rarefaction to be incomplete despite large depth.

TCRdb's table, derived via immunoSEQ multiplex PCR, lists solely in-frame clones and lacks some. Here the sample spans millions of clones, over 85% being singletons. The ends lost 1 base at V and 3 bases at J; junction bases unmatched: 2. From germline, CDR1 is SGDLS and CDR2 YYNGEE. This CDR3 spans 14 amino acids. CD8 cells regarded as naive lacked CD45RO, were positively chosen for CCR7, and omitted terminally differentiated effector memory CD45RA+ cells. The chain joins TRBV9 to TRBJ1-2; the match to TRBD1 covers 8 bases. The sample comprised naive CD8+ T cells sorted from blood. The sequence was obtained from a man in his late teens or twenties in good health. This chain's CDR3 is CASSVTDRDYGYTF. The CDR3 nucleotides read TGTGCCAGCAGCGTAACGGACAGGGACTATGGCTACACCTTC.